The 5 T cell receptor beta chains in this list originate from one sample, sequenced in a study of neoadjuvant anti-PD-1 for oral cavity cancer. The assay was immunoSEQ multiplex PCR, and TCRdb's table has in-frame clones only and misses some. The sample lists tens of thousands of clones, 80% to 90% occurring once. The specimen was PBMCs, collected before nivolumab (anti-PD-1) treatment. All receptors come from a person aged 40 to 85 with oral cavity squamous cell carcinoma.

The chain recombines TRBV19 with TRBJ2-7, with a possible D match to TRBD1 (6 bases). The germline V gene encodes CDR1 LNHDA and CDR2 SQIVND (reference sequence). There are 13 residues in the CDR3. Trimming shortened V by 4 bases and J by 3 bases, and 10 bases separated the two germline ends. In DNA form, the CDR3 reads TGTGCCAGTAGTAGCGGACAGTACTACGAGCAGTACTTC. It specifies CASSSGQYYEQYF.

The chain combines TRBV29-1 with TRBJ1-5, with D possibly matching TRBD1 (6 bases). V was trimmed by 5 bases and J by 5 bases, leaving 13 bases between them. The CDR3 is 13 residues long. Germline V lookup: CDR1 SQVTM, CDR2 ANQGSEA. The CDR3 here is CSVLQGNHQPQHF. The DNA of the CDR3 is TGCAGCGTTCTACAGGGTAATCATCAGCCCCAGCATTTT.

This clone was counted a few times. The CDR3 protein is CASSPGGMRETNEQYF. The CDR3 DNA reads as TGTGCCAGCAGCCCAGGGGGTATGCGGGAAACAAACGAGCAGTACTTC. The V and J genes are TRBV7-9 and TRBJ2-7; D is possibly TRBD1 (7 bases). The germline V gene has CDR1 SEHNR and CDR2 FQNEAQ (reference sequence). Between the trimmed V and J ends, which lost 5 bases and 5 bases, there was a span of 22 bases. The CDR3 is made up of 16 amino acids. Full variable domain (remainder filled in from reference TRBV7-9 and TRBJ2-7): DTGVSQNPRHKITKRGQNVTFRCDPISEHNRLYWYRQTLGQGPEFLTYFQNEAQLEKSRLLSDRFSAERPKGSFSTLEIQRTEQGDSAMYLCASSPGGMRETNEQYFGPGTRLTVT.

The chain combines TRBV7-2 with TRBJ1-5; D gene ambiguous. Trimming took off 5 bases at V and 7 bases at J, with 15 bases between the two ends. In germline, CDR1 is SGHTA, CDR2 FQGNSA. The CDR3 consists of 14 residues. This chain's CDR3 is CASSMSIGGQPQHF. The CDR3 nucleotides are TGTGCCAGCAGCATGTCAATCGGCGGGCAGCCCCAGCATTTT.

The CDR3 reads CASSQGTGAEAFF. The CDR3 bases are TGTGCCAGCAGCCAAGGGACGGGGGCTGAAGCTTTCTTT. This rearrangement joins TRBV7-8 to TRBJ1-1; a possible D gene is TRBD1 (5 bases). The CDR3 runs 13 residues. Trimming took off 5 bases at V and 6 bases at J, with 13 bases between the two ends. The germline CDR1 and CDR2 sequences are SGHVS and FQNEAQ. Together with reference TRBV7-8 and TRBJ1-1, the CDR3 gives the full variable domain: GAGVSQSPRYKVAKRGQDVALRCDPISGHVSLFWYQQALGQGPEFLTYFQNEAQLDKSGLPSDRFFAERPEGSVSTLKIQRTQQEDSAVYLCASSQGTGAEAFFGQGTRLTVV.